These 7 T cell receptor beta chains were all obtained from the same sample, sequenced in a study of blood T cell repertoires in COVID-19. Generated by immunoSEQ multiplex PCR, the TCRdb table keeps only in-frame clones and is missing some. This sample has some 170,000 clones, with 75% to 85% found just once. The sequenced sample was PBMCs or T cells enriched from blood (not recorded which). The origin of the receptors is a man aged 40-55 years who had recovered from COVID-19.

This rearrangement joins TRBV4-1 to TRBJ2-1; no definite D call. Trimming took 1 base from V and 7 from J, leaving 8 bases between them. CDR1 MGHRA and CDR2 YSYEKL come from the germline V gene. The CDR3 loop spans 13 amino acids. Here the CDR3 DNA reads TGCGCCAGCAGCCAAGTAAAGAGGAATGAGCAGTTCTTC. Encoded protein: CASSQVKRNEQFF.

The chain has TRBV6-5 and TRBJ2-3; 11 bases line up with TRBD2. CDR1 MNHEY and CDR2 SVGAGI come from the germline V gene. The CDR3 loop spans 15 amino acids. Germline trimming cut 6 bases from V and 6 bases from J; bases unmatched to any gene: 8. CDR3 region: CASRIIAGGPDTQYF. Written as DNA, the CDR3 is TGTGCCAGCAGGATAATAGCGGGGGGGCCTGATACGCAGTATTTT.

V is TRBV2 and J is TRBJ1-4, with D unclear. CDR1 and CDR2 from the germline V gene are SNHLY and FYNNEI. V was pared by 3 bases and J by 0 bases, with 5 bases between. The CDR3 has 14 residues. In DNA, the CDR3 is TGTGCCAGCAGTGACATAGCAACTAATGAAAAACTGTTTTTT. Translated, it gives CASSDIATNEKLFF.

The gene calls are TRBV7-2 and TRBJ2-6; the D is unclear. The CDR3 spans 16 residues. V was shortened by 3 bases and J by 1 base, with 10 bases between the two germline ends. Germline lookup yields CDR1 SGHTA and CDR2 FQGNSA. CDR3 DNA sequence: TGTGCCAGCAGCTTTATGCCGGGTTCTGGGGCCAACGTCCTGACTTTC. It yields the protein CASSFMPGSGANVLTF.

V gene TRBV21-1 combines with J gene TRBJ2-6; the D call TRBD2 from the table was never checked on the DNA. TRBV21-1 is a known pseudogene. The CDR3 has 19 residues. CDR3 amino acids: CASSKVAGGPFSGANVLTF. The DNA for the CDR3 is TGTGCCAGCAGCAAAGTAGCGGGGGGGCCCTTCTCTGGGGCCAACGTCCTGACTTTC.

The chain joins TRBV6-4 to TRBJ1-3; a weak D match, TRBD1 (5 bases). There are 15 residues in the CDR3. Looked up from germline, CDR1 is MRHNA and CDR2 is SNTAGT. V shed 10 bases and J shed 2 bases, with 18 bases lying between them. In DNA, the CDR3 is TGTGCCATAGGGGACCGGGGGATGCCTGGAAACACCATATATTTT. It specifies CAIGDRGMPGNTIYF.

This clone has just one count. The V call is TRBV21-1, the J call TRBJ2-3; the tabulated D call, TRBD2, remains unverified against the DNA. TRBV21-1 is termed a pseudogene. There are 17 residues in the CDR3. The CDR3, as DNA: TGTGCCAGCAGCATACCTCGGGGTCCTCCTAGCACAGATACGCAGTATTTT. Protein product: CASSIPRGPPSTDTQYF.